This T cell receptor beta chain came from a study of blood T cell repertoires in COVID-19. The V gene's germline CDR1 is MNHEY and CDR2 SVGAGI. The V gene end was trimmed by 6 bases and the J gene end by 2 bases; junction bases not matched to a gene: 7. The CDR3 spans 15 residues. Some clones are missing from TCRdb's copy, which holds only in-frame ones; the method was immunoSEQ multiplex PCR. The sample carries tens of thousands of clones, around 83% recorded once. V is TRBV6-5 and J is TRBJ1-2; 9 positions match TRBD1. The receptor comes from a man aged 45-65 years with active COVID-19. The source material was peripheral blood. This chain's CDR3 is CASSPTGTGNYGYTF. In DNA, the CDR3 is TGTGCCAGCAGCCCAACCGGGACAGGGAACTATGGCTACACCTTC.